The 6 T cell receptor beta chains given below trace back to one sample, sequenced in a study of blood T cells in healthy people across ages. It was with a sample-barcoded 5' primer and a J-beta primer mix that a second PCR of about 6 to 12 cycles was run. In TCRdb, the 5' RACE reads were re-called with MiXCR into one record per CDR3 protein. Here the sample spans roughly 2 million distinct CDR3 sequences, roughly 52% being singletons. The specimen sequenced was blood. The origin of the receptors is a woman aged 40 to 55 in good health.

This clonotype was recorded only once. The rearrangement links TRBV20-1 to TRBJ2-5; TRBD2 agrees at 11 bases. CDR1 and CDR2 (germline): DFQATT, SNEGSKA (reference sequence). The trim removed 4 bases at V and 5 bases at J, leaving 9 bases unmatched. The CDR3 contains 15 residues. The CDR3 reads CSAISGGAVGETQYF. The CDR3 DNA follows: TGCAGTGCTATTAGCGGGGGGGCGGTGGGGGAGACCCAGTACTTC.

This clonotype was seen only a few times. The chain couples TRBV6-2 or TRBV6-3 to TRBJ2-5; D is uncertain. V was shortened by 8 bases and J by 5 bases, with 15 bases between the two germline ends. The CDR3 sequence is 13 residues long. CDR1 is MNHEY, CDR2 SVGEGT, per germline. The chain's CDR3 is CASDGESSETQYF. DNA for the CDR3: TGTGCCAGCGATGGAGAAAGTTCGGAGACCCAGTACTTC.

This chain connects TRBV5-1 to TRBJ1-4, with 7 bases lining up with TRBD1. The germline V gene has CDR1 SGHRS and CDR2 YFSETQ. V shed 1 base and J 7 bases; nucleotides not matched to a gene: 7. The CDR3 consists of 15 residues. The DNA of the CDR3 is TGCGCCAGCAGCTTGTGGGCCAGGGGGAGTGAAAAACTGTTTTTT. Translating it yields CASSLWARGSEKLFF.

Only a few counts were recorded for this clonotype. This sequence joins TRBV4-2 and TRBJ2-1; 8 bases are shared with TRBD2. The CDR3 spans 17 residues. J lost 7 bases, V lost 0 bases, and 11 bases had no gene match. Looked up from germline, CDR1 is LGHNA and CDR2 is YNFKEQ. CDR3 in amino acids: CASSQDPGGGRLNEQFF. CDR3 in DNA: TGTGCCAGCAGCCAAGATCCCGGGGGGGGGAGGTTAAATGAGCAGTTCTTC.

CDR3 sequence (DNA): TGTGCCAGCAGCTTACCAGGGGCTCTCTACAATGAGCAGTTCTTC. Translated: CASSLPGALYNEQFF. V usage is TRBV7-2 and J usage is TRBJ2-1; D might be TRBD1 (6 bases). V was cut by 2 bases and J by 3 bases, with 11 bases left in between. Germline lookup yields CDR1 SGHTA and CDR2 FQGNSA. CDR3 length equals 15 residues.

This clonotype was seen a handful of times. This sequence joins TRBV7-8 and TRBJ2-5, with 9 bases fitting TRBD2. CDR3 length equals 16 residues. In germline, CDR1 is SGHVS, CDR2 FQNEAQ. V lost 5 bases, J lost 0 bases, and 7 bases stayed unmatched. The chain's CDR3 is CASSIILAGDQETQYF. The CDR3 nucleotides are TGTGCCAGCAGCATCATCTTAGCGGGGGACCAAGAGACCCAGTACTTC.